The present TCR beta chain was sequenced within a study of blood T cell repertoires in COVID-19. The V and J ends lost 10 bases and 11 bases, in that order; junction bases with no gene match: 4. From germline, CDR1 is MDHEN and CDR2 SYDVKM. The length of the CDR3 is 11 residues. Generated by immunoSEQ multiplex PCR, the TCRdb table keeps only in-frame clones and is missing some. The sample contains some 78,000 clones, about 92% of which appear only once. Sequenced sample: peripheral blood. This sequence originates from a woman aged 45-65 years in a cohort sampled during active COVID-19. The chain combines TRBV28 with TRBJ1-6; TRBD1 matches at 8 bases. This CDR3 is CATRTGTPLHF. CDR3 sequence (DNA): TGTGCCACCCGGACAGGGACACCCCTCCACTTT.